One and the same sample provided the 9 T cell receptor beta chains below, sequenced in a study of shared clonotypes between healthy human individuals. The data were produced by immunoSEQ multiplex PCR, yet TCRdb's version contains in-frame clones alone and is incomplete. The sample records about 590,000 clones, 95% to 96% being singletons. Naive CD8 cells comprised CD45RO-negative, CCR7-positively selected cells, excluding terminally differentiated effector memory CD45RA+ cells. The sequencing sample was made of naive CD8+ T cells sorted from blood. The receptors here all came from a woman aged 30 to 39 in good health.

On this clone: One end of the junction fails to match germline, which may point to a read error. This sequence joins TRBV5-6 and TRBJ1-1; D possibly corresponds to TRBD1 (5 bases). This CDR3 contains 11 residues. From germline, CDR1 is SGHDT and CDR2 YYEEEE. In nucleotides, the CDR3 is TGTGCCAGCAGCTTGTCAAAAGACAGCCTCTTT. Its translation: CASSLSKDSLF. Looking up the rest from reference TRBV5-6 and TRBJ1-1 gives the full variable domain: DAGVTQSPTHLIKTRGQQVTLRCSPKSGHDTVSWYQQALGQGPQFIFQYYEEEERQRGNFPDRFSGHQFPNYSSELNVNALLLGDSALYLCASSLSKDSLFGQGTRLTVV.

This chain uses TRBV28 with TRBJ2-7; D might be TRBD2 (6 bases). The CDR3 is 16 amino acids. In germline, CDR1 is MDHEN, CDR2 SYDVKM. Trimming shortened V by 5 bases and J by 6 bases, and 23 bases separated the two germline ends. The CDR3 bases are TGTGCCAGCAGTGGCCCCTCTTCGGGAGCCTCCGGCGAGCAGTACTTC. This gives the protein CASSGPSSGASGEQYF.

The gene calls are TRBV5-6 and TRBJ1-3; D gene ambiguous. Per the germline V gene, CDR1 is SGHDT and CDR2 is YYEEEE. V lost 0 bases to trimming and J lost 3 bases, with 7 bases between them. The CDR3 consists of 14 residues. The CDR3 DNA follows: TGTGCCAGCAGCTTGGACTCGATTGGAAACACCATATATTTT. Residues: CASSLDSIGNTIYF.

The chain employs TRBV19 and TRBJ1-2; TRBD1 might be the D (6 bases). CDR1 LNHDA and CDR2 SQIVND come from the germline V gene (reference sequence). The CDR3 is 15 residues long. V was cut by 0 bases and J by 6 bases, with 14 bases left in between. The CDR3 nucleotides are TGTGCCAGTAGTATAGACCACGGCAGGGGTGATGGCTACACCTTC. Residues: CASSIDHGRGDGYTF.

The rearrangement joins TRBV27 to TRBJ2-7; perhaps TRBD2 as D (5 bases). From germline, CDR1 is MNHEY and CDR2 SMNVEV (reference sequence). The V and J ends lost 6 bases and 2 bases respectively, with 17 bases between them. This CDR3 contains 15 residues. CDR3 in amino acids: CASRVPSGATYEQYF. CDR3 bases: TGTGCCAGCAGGGTTCCCAGCGGAGCTACCTACGAGCAGTACTTC.

The gene calls are TRBV27 and TRBJ2-7; D might be TRBD1 (5 bases). The CDR3 extends over 14 amino acids. V shed 2 bases and J shed 0 bases, with 8 bases lying between them. The germline CDR1 and CDR2 sequences are MNHEY and SMNVEV (reference sequence). CDR3 sequence: CASSLKGHSYEQYF. The CDR3 DNA follows: TGTGCCAGCAGTTTAAAGGGGCACTCCTACGAGCAGTACTTC.

CDR3 protein: CASSVSPGTGALYEQYF. The CDR3 bases are TGTGCCAGCAGTGTGAGTCCCGGGACAGGGGCCCTCTACGAGCAGTACTTC. The chain combines TRBV27 with TRBJ2-7; TRBD1 matches at 10 bases. From germline, CDR1 is MNHEY and CDR2 SMNVEV (reference sequence). V gave up 5 bases and J gave up 3 bases; unmatched junction bases: 13. This CDR3 spans 17 amino acids.

The rearrangement uses TRBV5-4 and TRBJ2-2; D unclear. Germline CDR1 reads SGHNT; CDR2 reads YYREEE (reference sequence). V was cut by 5 bases and J by 6 bases, with 5 bases left in between. The CDR3 consists of 11 residues. In DNA, the CDR3 is TGTGCCAGCAGTGGCCCCGGGGAGCTGTTTTTT. Protein sequence: CASSGPGELFF.

The chain joins TRBV5-4 to TRBJ1-1, with TRBD1 matching over 10 bases. V trimming: 1 base; J trimming: 3 bases; junction bases outside the gene matches: 3. Germline V gives CDR1 SGHNT, CDR2 YYREEE (reference sequence). The CDR3 has 15 amino acids. The CDR3 bases are TGTGCCAGCAGCTTGTGGGACAGGGGAGACACTGAAGCTTTCTTT. This encodes CASSLWDRGDTEAFF.